This is a list of T cell receptor beta chains from one sample in a study of cytomegalovirus exposure and HLA in healthy donors. Profiled with immunoSEQ multiplex PCR; TCRdb holds only in-frame clones, not every one. This table has roughly 120,000 clones, approximately 8.7% appearing once. The sequenced material came from PBMCs. The receptor source for this set is a man aged 40-55 years in good health and CMV-seronegative. The CDR3 runs from the conserved cysteine through the conserved F or W. A D gene is named only where the DNA matches it firmly. The listing skips clone size in some rows; elsewhere it reads once, few, many or a size class.

clone_size: -
d_call: -
v_call: TRBV6-1
j_call: TRBJ2-2
cdr3_aa: CASSRQSINTGELFF
cdr3_nt: TGTGCCAGCAGTCGACAGTCCATTAACACCGGGGAGCTGTTTTTT

clone_size: -
d_call: -
v_call: TRBV21-1
j_call: TRBJ1-5
cdr3_aa: CASSKGNLWGQDNQPQHF
cdr3_nt: TGTGCCAGCAGCAAAGGGAATCTTTGGGGGCAGGACAATCAGCCCCAGCATTTT

clone_size: few
d_call: -
v_call: TRBV6-5
j_call: TRBJ2-2
cdr3_aa: CASSYSSNTGELFF
cdr3_nt: TGTGCCAGCAGTTACTCCTCGAACACCGGGGAGCTGTTTTTT

clone_size: few
d_call: -
v_call: TRBV15
j_call: TRBJ1-2
cdr3_aa: CATSRGPGLNYGYTF
cdr3_nt: TGTGCCACCAGCAGAGGACCAGGGCTTAACTATGGCTACACCTTC

clone_size: -
d_call: TRBD1
v_call: TRBV29-1
j_call: TRBJ2-5
cdr3_aa: CSVQTGTAQETQYF
cdr3_nt: TGCAGCGTTCAAACCGGGACAGCACAAGAGACCCAGTACTTC

clone_size: few
d_call: -
v_call: TRBV4-1
j_call: TRBJ2-1
cdr3_aa: CASSQVVGGGHNEQFF
cdr3_nt: TGCGCCAGCAGCCAAGTAGTGGGCGGGGGACATAATGAGCAGTTCTTC

clone_size: -
d_call: -
v_call: TRBV2
j_call: TRBJ1-5
cdr3_aa: CASSEAGWNQPQHF
cdr3_nt: TGTGCCAGCAGTGAGGCAGGGTGGAATCAGCCCCAGCATTTT

clone_size: few
d_call: -
v_call: TRBV4-2
j_call: TRBJ2-5
cdr3_aa: CASSQDARAEETQYF
cdr3_nt: TGTGCCAGCAGCCAAGATGCGAGGGCGGAGGAGACCCAGTACTTC

clone_size: few
d_call: -
v_call: TRBV30
j_call: TRBJ2-7
cdr3_aa: CAWSVLRSEQYF
cdr3_nt: TGTGCCTGGAGTGTACTTCGGAGCGAGCAGTACTTC

clone_size: few
d_call: -
v_call: TRBV7-6
j_call: TRBJ2-7
cdr3_aa: CASSSAGPYEQYF
cdr3_nt: TGTGCCAGCAGCTCAGCGGGCCCCTACGAGCAGTACTTC

clone_size: -
d_call: TRBD1
v_call: TRBV4-3
j_call: TRBJ2-3
cdr3_aa: CASSQVRTGHDTQYF
cdr3_nt: TGCGCCAGCAGCCAAGTGAGGACAGGACATGATACGCAGTATTTT

clone_size: -
d_call: -
v_call: TRBV27
j_call: TRBJ2-7
cdr3_aa: CASSPIGDYEQYF
cdr3_nt: TGTGCCAGCAGTCCCATCGGAGACTACGAGCAGTACTTC

clone_size: few
d_call: TRBD1
v_call: TRBV5-1
j_call: TRBJ1-2
cdr3_aa: CASKGTGGFDYGYTF
cdr3_nt: TGCGCCAGCAAAGGGACAGGGGGCTTCGACTATGGCTACACCTTC

clone_size: -
d_call: -
v_call: TRBV21-1
j_call: TRBJ1-5
cdr3_aa: CASSKGQLSNQPQHF
cdr3_nt: TGTGCCAGCAGCAAAGGCCAGTTGAGCAATCAGCCCCAGCATTTT

clone_size: -
d_call: TRBD2
v_call: TRBV7-9
j_call: TRBJ2-7
cdr3_aa: CASSLSLAGYEQYF
cdr3_nt: TGTGCCAGCAGCTTAAGTTTAGCGGGGTACGAGCAGTACTTC

clone_size: -
d_call: TRBD2
v_call: TRBV5-1
j_call: TRBJ2-1
cdr3_aa: CASSLGTSFRNEQFF
cdr3_nt: TGCGCCAGCAGCTTAGGGACTAGTTTTCGGAATGAGCAGTTCTTC

clone_size: -
d_call: TRBD2
v_call: TRBV27
j_call: TRBJ2-5
cdr3_aa: CASSDLAGGIETQYF
cdr3_nt: TGTGCCAGCAGTGACCTAGCGGGGGGAATCGAGACCCAGTACTTC

clone_size: few
d_call: -
v_call: TRBV5-1
j_call: TRBJ2-1
cdr3_aa: CASSFPTSSSYNEQFF
cdr3_nt: TGCGCCAGCAGCTTCCCGACATCCAGCTCCTACAATGAGCAGTTCTTC

clone_size: -
d_call: TRBD2
v_call: TRBV6-1
j_call: TRBJ2-7
cdr3_aa: CASSEAGTSGGQSSYEQYF
cdr3_nt: TGTGCCAGCAGTGAAGCCGGGACTAGCGGGGGGCAGAGCTCCTACGAGCAGTACTTC

clone_size: few
d_call: -
v_call: TRBV6-1
j_call: TRBJ2-1
cdr3_aa: CASSVGQGSYNEQFF
cdr3_nt: TGTGCCAGCAGCGTGGGGCAGGGCTCCTACAATGAGCAGTTCTTC

clone_size: once
d_call: -
v_call: TRBV23-1
j_call: TRBJ2-7
cdr3_aa: CATFLRQVYEQYF
cdr3_nt: TGCGCCACCTTCCTGAGACAGGTCTACGAGCAGTACTTC

clone_size: few
d_call: TRBD2
v_call: TRBV9
j_call: TRBJ2-1
cdr3_aa: CASSPRLAGSYNEQFF
cdr3_nt: TGTGCCAGCAGCCCCCGACTAGCGGGTTCCTACAATGAGCAGTTCTTC

clone_size: -
d_call: -
v_call: TRBV5-6
j_call: TRBJ1-5
cdr3_aa: CASSSQGSYQPQHF
cdr3_nt: TGTGCCAGCAGCTCGCAGGGGTCTTATCAGCCCCAGCATTTT

clone_size: -
d_call: TRBD1
v_call: TRBV7-8
j_call: TRBJ2-2
cdr3_aa: CAANRDRRNTGELFF
cdr3_nt: TGTGCCGCTAACCGGGACAGGAGGAACACCGGGGAGCTGTTTTTT

clone_size: -
d_call: -
v_call: TRBV21-1
j_call: TRBJ1-2
cdr3_aa: CASSSRGYGYTF
cdr3_nt: TGTGCCAGCAGCAGTAGAGGATATGGCTACACCTTC

clone_size: few
d_call: TRBD1
v_call: TRBV5-6
j_call: TRBJ1-4
cdr3_aa: CASSSRTGGEKLFF
cdr3_nt: TGTGCCAGCAGCTCCCGGACAGGTGGGGAAAAACTGTTTTTT

clone_size: few
d_call: TRBD1
v_call: TRBV7-9
j_call: TRBJ2-7
cdr3_aa: CASSSGTGVLQEQYF
cdr3_nt: TGTGCCAGCAGCTCCGGGACAGGGGTTCTTCAAGAGCAGTACTTC

clone_size: -
d_call: -
v_call: TRBV30
j_call: TRBJ1-6
cdr3_aa: CAWRTGINSPLHF
cdr3_nt: TGTGCCTGGAGAACAGGAATTAATTCACCCCTCCACTTT

clone_size: -
d_call: TRBD2
v_call: TRBV7-6
j_call: TRBJ2-1
cdr3_aa: CASSPGLDVHEQFF
cdr3_nt: TGTGCCAGCAGCCCGGGACTAGACGTCCATGAGCAGTTCTTC

clone_size: -
d_call: -
v_call: TRBV6-5
j_call: TRBJ1-6
cdr3_aa: CASSRGRDSPLHF
cdr3_nt: TGTGCCAGCAGCAGGGGACGGGATTCACCCCTCCACTTT

clone_size: -
d_call: -
v_call: TRBV4-3
j_call: TRBJ1-3
cdr3_aa: CASSQDTASGNTIYF
cdr3_nt: TGCGCCAGCAGCCAAGACACAGCTTCTGGAAACACCATATATTTT

clone_size: few
d_call: -
v_call: TRBV6-1
j_call: TRBJ2-7
cdr3_aa: CASRSTRTYEQYF
cdr3_nt: TGTGCCAGCCGCTCGACGCGGACCTACGAGCAGTACTTC

clone_size: -
d_call: TRBD1
v_call: TRBV6-5
j_call: TRBJ1-2
cdr3_aa: CASSYSDRADGYTF
cdr3_nt: TGTGCCAGCAGTTACTCGGACAGGGCAGATGGCTACACCTTC

clone_size: -
d_call: -
v_call: TRBV4-3
j_call: TRBJ2-3
cdr3_aa: CASSASRTGGWDTQYF
cdr3_nt: TGCGCCAGCAGCGCAAGTCGTACGGGCGGGTGGGATACGCAGTATTTT

clone_size: few
d_call: -
v_call: TRBV5-8
j_call: TRBJ2-7
cdr3_aa: CASSFGPGTSYEQYF
cdr3_nt: TGTGCCAGCAGCTTTGGCCCAGGTACATCCTACGAGCAGTACTTC

clone_size: -
d_call: TRBD2
v_call: TRBV7-2
j_call: TRBJ2-3
cdr3_aa: CASSQRLAGIPDTQYF
cdr3_nt: TGTGCCAGCAGCCAAAGGCTAGCGGGGATCCCAGATACGCAGTATTTT

clone_size: -
d_call: -
v_call: TRBV30
j_call: TRBJ2-5
cdr3_aa: CAWSVAPGGTQYF
cdr3_nt: TGTGCCTGGAGTGTGGCCCCAGGTGGGACCCAGTACTTC

clone_size: -
d_call: -
v_call: TRBV19
j_call: TRBJ1-2
cdr3_aa: CASSIDLTAYTF
cdr3_nt: TGTGCCAGTAGTATAGACCTGACTGCCTACACCTTC

clone_size: few
d_call: TRBD2
v_call: TRBV29-1
j_call: TRBJ2-5
cdr3_aa: CSVAPSGGQETQYF
cdr3_nt: TGCAGCGTTGCTCCCTCGGGGGGACAAGAGACCCAGTACTTC

clone_size: -
d_call: -
v_call: TRBV6-1
j_call: TRBJ2-1
cdr3_aa: CASSRSGVNEQFF
cdr3_nt: TGTGCCAGCAGCCGATCAGGGGTCAATGAGCAGTTCTTC

clone_size: -
d_call: TRBD1
v_call: TRBV6-5
j_call: TRBJ1-2
cdr3_aa: CASRRDRVDYGYPF
cdr3_nt: TGTGCCAGCAGAAGGGACAGGGTGGACTATGGCTACCCCTTC

clone_size: few
d_call: -
v_call: TRBV4-1
j_call: TRBJ2-1
cdr3_aa: CASSHGNEQFF
cdr3_nt: TGCGCCAGCAGCCACGGGAATGAGCAGTTCTTC

clone_size: few
d_call: -
v_call: TRBV5-1
j_call: TRBJ2-3
cdr3_aa: CASSDVLQGGGEDTQYF
cdr3_nt: TGCGCCAGCAGCGATGTCTTACAGGGTGGGGGGGAAGATACGCAGTATTTT

clone_size: few
d_call: TRBD1
v_call: TRBV27
j_call: TRBJ1-6
cdr3_aa: CASSSDWDSYSPLHF
cdr3_nt: TGTGCCAGCAGTTCCGACTGGGACAGCTATTCACCCCTCCACTTT

clone_size: few
d_call: -
v_call: TRBV30
j_call: TRBJ2-7
cdr3_aa: CAWSVSGYEQYF
cdr3_nt: TGTGCCTGGAGTGTTTCGGGGTACGAGCAGTACTTC

clone_size: few
d_call: -
v_call: TRBV7-8
j_call: TRBJ1-3
cdr3_aa: CASTQGIGGNTIYF
cdr3_nt: TGTGCCAGCACGCAGGGAATTGGTGGAAACACCATATATTTT

clone_size: -
d_call: -
v_call: TRBV9
j_call: TRBJ2-7
cdr3_aa: CASSVEPQGFYEQYF
cdr3_nt: TGTGCCAGCAGCGTAGAACCGCAGGGGTTCTACGAGCAGTACTTC

clone_size: -
d_call: TRBD1
v_call: TRBV30
j_call: TRBJ1-2
cdr3_aa: CAWSPPQGLFGYTF
cdr3_nt: TGTGCCTGGAGTCCCCCACAGGGGCTGTTCGGCTACACCTTC

clone_size: -
d_call: -
v_call: TRBV5-4
j_call: TRBJ1-1
cdr3_aa: CASRTGGRNKLAEAFF
cdr3_nt: TGTGCCAGCAGAACCGGGGGAAGAAATAAGTTGGCTGAAGCTTTCTTT

clone_size: -
d_call: -
v_call: TRBV19
j_call: TRBJ1-5
cdr3_aa: CASSYITRNRGSNQPQHF
cdr3_nt: TGTGCCAGTAGTTATATAACCCGGAATAGAGGTAGCAATCAGCCCCAGCATTTT

clone_size: few
d_call: -
v_call: TRBV5-6
j_call: TRBJ1-6
cdr3_aa: CASSLGGSNSPLHF
cdr3_nt: TGTGCCAGCAGCTTGGGAGGGTCTAATTCACCCCTCCACTTT

clone_size: few
d_call: TRBD1
v_call: TRBV9
j_call: TRBJ2-7
cdr3_aa: CASSPPGQGWSEQYF
cdr3_nt: TGTGCCAGCAGCCCTCCGGGACAGGGGTGGAGCGAGCAGTACTTC

clone_size: -
d_call: -
v_call: TRBV30
j_call: TRBJ1-2
cdr3_aa: CAWSPDPGYGYTF
cdr3_nt: TGTGCCTGGAGTCCCGACCCCGGGTATGGCTACACCTTC

clone_size: few
d_call: -
v_call: TRBV19
j_call: TRBJ2-7
cdr3_aa: CASSIDSSSYEQYF
cdr3_nt: TGTGCCAGTAGTATTGATTCGAGCTCCTACGAGCAGTACTTC

clone_size: -
d_call: TRBD1
v_call: TRBV2
j_call: TRBJ1-4
cdr3_aa: CASSTGQSSAEKLFF
cdr3_nt: TGTGCCAGCAGTACGGGACAGAGCTCTGCTGAAAAACTGTTTTTT

clone_size: few
d_call: TRBD1
v_call: TRBV6-1
j_call: TRBJ2-3
cdr3_aa: CASSSGGSVDTQYF
cdr3_nt: TGTGCCAGCAGTTCAGGGGGCTCGGTAGATACGCAGTATTTT

clone_size: few
d_call: -
v_call: TRBV19
j_call: TRBJ1-5
cdr3_aa: CASSMVQGGNQPQHF
cdr3_nt: TGTGCCAGTAGTATGGTCCAAGGAGGCAATCAGCCCCAGCATTTT